Below, 9 T cell receptor beta chains from the same sample are listed, as sequenced in a study of blood T cell repertoires in COVID-19. Profiling relied on immunoSEQ multiplex PCR, and the TCRdb table lists in-frame clones only, not all of them. The sample gives roughly 37,000 clones, over 65% of which show up once; 2% is in the top ten. Source material: peripheral blood. The receptors stem from a man aged 55 to 69 with active COVID-19.

The V and J genes are TRBV7-9 and TRBJ2-3, with 10 nucleotides matching TRBD1. Germline V gene lookup returns CDR1 SEHNR and CDR2 FQNEAQ (reference sequence). The V and J ends lost 4 bases and 6 bases, in that order; junction bases with no gene match: 4. The CDR3 extends over 14 amino acids. The chain's CDR3 is CASSSGTGEDTQYF. CDR3 bases: TGTGCCAGCAGCTCCGGGACAGGGGAGGATACGCAGTATTTT.

The chain links TRBV3-1 (or the pseudogene TRBV3-2) to TRBJ2-1; maybe TRBD2 (6 bases). The CDR3 contains 13 residues. The germline V and J ends were trimmed by 8 bases and 7 bases, with 15 bases remaining between them. Germline CDR1 reads LGHDT; CDR2 reads YNNKEL (reference sequence). The CDR3 DNA sequence: TGTGCCAGCCAGACGGAGGGGTTGAATGAGCAGTTCTTC. It is translated as CASQTEGLNEQFF.

The chain uses TRBV4-3 and TRBJ1-4, with 9 bases lining up with TRBD1. Trimming cost V 0 bases and J 10 bases; bases outside gene matches: 6. This CDR3 has 15 amino acids. In germline, CDR1 is LGHNA, CDR2 YSLEER. As DNA, the CDR3 is TGCGCCAGCAGCCAAGAAGACAGGGGGGAGCGAAAACTGTTTTTT. Translating gives CASSQEDRGERKLFF.

The chain joins TRBV7-2 to TRBJ1-1, with TRBD1 matching 10 bases. Germline values: CDR1 SGHTA, CDR2 FQGNSA. V shed 3 bases, J shed 5 bases, and the junction held 9 bases outside the gene matches. The CDR3 is 16 residues long. The CDR3 spells CASSFRQGAVGTEAFF. CDR3 nucleotides: TGTGCCAGCAGCTTCCGACAGGGGGCTGTGGGTACTGAAGCTTTCTTT.

The V call is TRBV4-3, the J call TRBJ2-1, with D possibly being TRBD2 (6 bases). CDR1 LGHNA and CDR2 YSLEER come from the germline V gene. The CDR3 runs to 14 residues. V lost 0 bases to trimming and J lost 11 bases, with 14 bases between them. The CDR3 loop is CASSQDKVAGKQFF. CDR3 bases: TGCGCCAGCAGCCAAGATAAGGTGGCGGGGAAGCAGTTCTTC.

The gene calls are TRBV19 and TRBJ1-4; 7 bases line up with TRBD1. The junction had 8 bases not matched to a gene; V was cut back by 9 bases and J by 4 bases. Germline V gene sequence: CDR1 LNHDA, CDR2 SQIVND (reference sequence). This CDR3 comprises 14 residues. The CDR3 DNA is TGTGCCAGCCAGACAGGGTTCGGTAATGAAAAACTGTTTTTT. Amino acids: CASQTGFGNEKLFF. The whole variable domain, remainder taken from reference TRBV19 and TRBJ1-4, is DGGITQSPKYLFRKEGQNVTLSCEQNLNHDAMYWYRQDPGQGLRLIYYSQIVNDFQKGDIAEGYSVSREKKESFPLTVTSAQKNPTAFYLCASQTGFGNEKLFFGSGTQLSVL.

The rearrangement joins TRBV6-6 to TRBJ1-2; no clear D. Germline V gene lookup returns CDR1 MNHNY and CDR2 SVGAGI (reference sequence). CDR3 size: 15 residues. V was cut by 2 bases and J by 0 bases, with 10 bases left in between. The CDR3 nucleotides read TGTGCCAGCAGTTACGGAGTCGTCCCTAACTATGGCTACACCTTC. This codes for CASSYGVVPNYGYTF.

This clone turned up a few times. The chain joins TRBV9 to TRBJ2-1; D perhaps matches TRBD2 (6 bases). The CDR3 has 15 amino acids. Trimming removed 0 bases at V and 3 bases at J, with 10 bases between. Germline V gene sequence: CDR1 SGDLS, CDR2 YYNGEE. The CDR3 is CASSVAGRDYNEQFF. CDR3 in DNA: TGTGCCAGCAGCGTAGCGGGGCGGGACTACAATGAGCAGTTCTTC.

CDR3 sequence reads: CASSFGQGGNYNEQFF. CDR3 nucleotide sequence: TGCGCCAGCAGCTTCGGACAGGGGGGGAACTACAATGAGCAGTTCTTC. This chain links TRBV5-1 with TRBJ2-1; 10 positions match TRBD1. Per the germline V gene, CDR1 is SGHRS and CDR2 is YFSETQ. This CDR3 comprises 16 residues. Losses at the gene ends were 2 bases for V and 3 bases for J; bases not matched to a gene: 5.